What follows are 2 T cell receptor beta chains derived from one specimen sequenced in a study of OX40 agonist ivuxolimab in advanced cancers. Assay used: immunoSEQ multiplex PCR; TCRdb lists only in-frame clones, some missing. The sample holds 28,000 or so clones, approximately 86% seen once. The sequencing here drew on CD4+ or CD8+ T cells sorted from blood, taken in a trial of the OX40 agonist ivuxolimab. The receptors originated from an adult with an advanced solid tumor such as melanoma, head and neck, liver or kidney cancer.

The chain couples TRBV27 to TRBJ2-3, with D possibly TRBD1 on 5 matching bases. CDR1 and CDR2 from the germline V gene are MNHEY and SMNVEV (reference sequence). V was shortened by 3 bases and J by 2 bases, with 12 bases between the two germline ends. The CDR3 spans 15 residues. This chain's CDR3 is CASSFLPDNTDTQYF. The DNA for the CDR3 is TGTGCCAGCAGTTTCCTGCCGGACAACACAGATACGCAGTATTTT.

The chain employs TRBV11-3 and TRBJ2-7, with 7 positions matching TRBD2. CDR1 is SGHNT and CDR2 is YENEEA in the germline V gene. The CDR3 has 14 amino acids. V dropped 5 bases and J dropped 0; count of bases not matched to a gene: 4. The DNA of the CDR3 is TGTGCCAGCAGCCCACGCGGGAGCTCCTACGAGCAGTACTTC. It specifies CASSPRGSSYEQYF.